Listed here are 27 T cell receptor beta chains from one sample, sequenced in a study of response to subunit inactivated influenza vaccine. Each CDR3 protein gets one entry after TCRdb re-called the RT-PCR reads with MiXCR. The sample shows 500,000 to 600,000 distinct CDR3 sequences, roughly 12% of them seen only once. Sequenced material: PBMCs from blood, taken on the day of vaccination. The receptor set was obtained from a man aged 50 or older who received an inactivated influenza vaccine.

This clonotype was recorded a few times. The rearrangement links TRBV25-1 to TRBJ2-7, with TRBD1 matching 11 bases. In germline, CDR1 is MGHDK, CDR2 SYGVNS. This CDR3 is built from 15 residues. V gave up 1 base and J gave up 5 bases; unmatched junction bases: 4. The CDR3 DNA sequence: TGTGCCAGCAGTGAATCCGGGACAGGGGGTAACGAGCAGTACTTC. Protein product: CASSESGTGGNEQYF.

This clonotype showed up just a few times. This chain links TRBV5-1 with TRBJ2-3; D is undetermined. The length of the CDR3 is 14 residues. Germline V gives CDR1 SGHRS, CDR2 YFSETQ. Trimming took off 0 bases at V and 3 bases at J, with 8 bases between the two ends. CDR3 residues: CASSLGAVTDTQYF. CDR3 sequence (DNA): TGCGCCAGCAGCTTGGGGGCAGTAACAGATACGCAGTATTTT.

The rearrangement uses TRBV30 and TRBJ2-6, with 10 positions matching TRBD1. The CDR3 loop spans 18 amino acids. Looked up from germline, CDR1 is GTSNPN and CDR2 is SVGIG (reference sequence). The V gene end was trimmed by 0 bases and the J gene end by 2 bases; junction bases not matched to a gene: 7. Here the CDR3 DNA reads TGTGCCTGGAGTGTAATGGGACAGGGGATGGCTGGGGCCAACGTCCTGACTTTC. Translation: CAWSVMGQGMAGANVLTF.

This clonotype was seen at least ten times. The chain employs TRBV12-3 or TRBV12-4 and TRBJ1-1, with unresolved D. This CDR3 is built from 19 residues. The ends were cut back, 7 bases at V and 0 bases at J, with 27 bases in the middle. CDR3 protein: CASTNTGRVHNLMNTEAFF. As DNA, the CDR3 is TGTGCCAGCACCAACACGGGGAGAGTACACAACCTAATGAACACTGAAGCTTTCTTT.

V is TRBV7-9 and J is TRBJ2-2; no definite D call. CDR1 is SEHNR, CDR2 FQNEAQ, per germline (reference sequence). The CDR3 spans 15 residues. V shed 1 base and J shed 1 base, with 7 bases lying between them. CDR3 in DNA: TGTGCCAGCAGCTTAGATGTCAGGAACACCGGGGAGCTGTTTTTT. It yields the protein CASSLDVRNTGELFF.

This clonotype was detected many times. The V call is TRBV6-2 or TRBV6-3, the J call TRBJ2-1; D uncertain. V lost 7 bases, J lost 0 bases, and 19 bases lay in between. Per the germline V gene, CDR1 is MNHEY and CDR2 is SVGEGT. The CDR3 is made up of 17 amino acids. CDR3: CASMAYKKASSYNEQFF. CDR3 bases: TGTGCCAGCATGGCTTACAAAAAAGCGAGCTCCTACAATGAGCAGTTCTTC.

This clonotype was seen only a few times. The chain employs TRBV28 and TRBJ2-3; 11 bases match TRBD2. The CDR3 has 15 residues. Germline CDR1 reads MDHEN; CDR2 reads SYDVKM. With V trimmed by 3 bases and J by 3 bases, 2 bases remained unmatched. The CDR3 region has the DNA TGTGCCAGCAGTTTGGCTAGCGGGAGGACAGATACGCAGTATTTT. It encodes CASSLASGRTDTQYF.

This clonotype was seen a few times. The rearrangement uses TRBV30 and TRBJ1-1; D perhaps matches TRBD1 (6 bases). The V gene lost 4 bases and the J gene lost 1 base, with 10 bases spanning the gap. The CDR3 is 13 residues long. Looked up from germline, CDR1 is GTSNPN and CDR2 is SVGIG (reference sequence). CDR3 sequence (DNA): TGTGCCTGGACAGGGGACTCGAACACTGAAGCTTTCTTT. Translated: CAWTGDSNTEAFF.

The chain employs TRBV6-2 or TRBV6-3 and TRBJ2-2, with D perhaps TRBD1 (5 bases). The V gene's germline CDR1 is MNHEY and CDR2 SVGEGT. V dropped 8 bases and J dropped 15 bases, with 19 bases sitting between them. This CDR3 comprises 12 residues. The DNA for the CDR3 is TGTGCCAGCGGAACGCAGGGCCGGCGGTTGTTTTTT. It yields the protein CASGTQGRRLFF.

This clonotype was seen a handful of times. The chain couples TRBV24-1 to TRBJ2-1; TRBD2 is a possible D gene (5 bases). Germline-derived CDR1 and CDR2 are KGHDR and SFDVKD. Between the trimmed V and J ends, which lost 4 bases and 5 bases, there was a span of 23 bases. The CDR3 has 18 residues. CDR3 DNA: TGTGCCACCAGTGACCACGGCTCCGTAGGCGGGTACAACAATGAGCAGTTCTTC. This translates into CATSDHGSVGGYNNEQFF.

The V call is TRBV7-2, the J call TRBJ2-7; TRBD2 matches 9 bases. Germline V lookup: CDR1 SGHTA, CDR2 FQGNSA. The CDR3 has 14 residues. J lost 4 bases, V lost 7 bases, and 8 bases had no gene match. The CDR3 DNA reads TGTGCCAGCACTTTACGTAGCGGGGGTTACGAGCAGTACTTC. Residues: CASTLRSGGYEQYF.

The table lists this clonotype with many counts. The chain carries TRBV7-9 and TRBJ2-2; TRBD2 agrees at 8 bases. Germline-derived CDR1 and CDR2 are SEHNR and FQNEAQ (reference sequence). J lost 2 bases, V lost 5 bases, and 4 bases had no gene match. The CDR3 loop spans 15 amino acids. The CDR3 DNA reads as TGTGCCAGCAGCCCGACTAGCGTTAACACCGGGGAGCTGTTTTTT. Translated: CASSPTSVNTGELFF.

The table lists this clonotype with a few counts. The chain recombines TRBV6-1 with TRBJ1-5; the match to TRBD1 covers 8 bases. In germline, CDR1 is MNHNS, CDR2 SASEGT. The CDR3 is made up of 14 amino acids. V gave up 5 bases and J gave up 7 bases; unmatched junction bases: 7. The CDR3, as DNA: TGTGCCAGCAGTCGGACAGGGAAGAGCCAGCCCCAGCATTTT. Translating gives CASSRTGKSQPQHF.

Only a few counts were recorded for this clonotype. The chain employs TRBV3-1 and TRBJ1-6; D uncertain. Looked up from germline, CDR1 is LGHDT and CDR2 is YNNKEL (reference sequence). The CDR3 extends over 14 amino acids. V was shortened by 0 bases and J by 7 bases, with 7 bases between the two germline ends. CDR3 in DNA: TGTGCCAGCAGCCAAGAGTGGCCCAATTCACCCCTCCACTTT. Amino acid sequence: CASSQEWPNSPLHF.

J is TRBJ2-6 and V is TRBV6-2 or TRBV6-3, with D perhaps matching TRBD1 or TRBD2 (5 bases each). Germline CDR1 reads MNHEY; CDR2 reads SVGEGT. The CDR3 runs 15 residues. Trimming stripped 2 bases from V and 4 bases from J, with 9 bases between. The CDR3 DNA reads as TGTGCCAGCAGTTACACTGGGACCGGGGCCAACGTCCTGACTTTC. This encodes CASSYTGTGANVLTF.

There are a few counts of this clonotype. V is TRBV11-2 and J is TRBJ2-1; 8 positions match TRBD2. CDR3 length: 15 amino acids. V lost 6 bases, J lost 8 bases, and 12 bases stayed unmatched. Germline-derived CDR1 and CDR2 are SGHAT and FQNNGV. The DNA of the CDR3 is TGTGCCAGCAGGGTCCCCGGGACTAGTCTTTATGAGCAGTTCTTC. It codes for CASRVPGTSLYEQFF. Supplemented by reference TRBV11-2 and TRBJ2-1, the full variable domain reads EAGVAQSPRYKIIEKRQSVAFWCNPISGHATLYWYQQILGQGPKLLIQFQNNGVVDDSQLPKDRFSAERLKGVDSTLKIQPAKLEDSAVYLCASRVPGTSLYEQFFGPGTRLTVL.

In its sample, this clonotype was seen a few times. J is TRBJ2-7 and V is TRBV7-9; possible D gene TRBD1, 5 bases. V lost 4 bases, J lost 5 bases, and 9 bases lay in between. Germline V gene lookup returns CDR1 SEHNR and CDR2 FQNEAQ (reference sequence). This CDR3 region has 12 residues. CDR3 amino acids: CASSSQGNEQYF. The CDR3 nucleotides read TGTGCCAGCAGCTCCCAGGGTAACGAGCAGTACTTC.

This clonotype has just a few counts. CDR3 DNA: TGCGCCAGCAGCTTGTACAGGGCTTCCACAGATACGCAGTATTTT. Amino acids: CASSLYRASTDTQYF. This chain uses TRBV5-1 with TRBJ2-3, with D possibly TRBD1 on 6 matching bases. The CDR3 is 15 residues long. Trimming took off 1 base at V and 2 bases at J, with 11 bases between the two ends. CDR1 and CDR2 from the germline V gene are SGHRS and YFSETQ.

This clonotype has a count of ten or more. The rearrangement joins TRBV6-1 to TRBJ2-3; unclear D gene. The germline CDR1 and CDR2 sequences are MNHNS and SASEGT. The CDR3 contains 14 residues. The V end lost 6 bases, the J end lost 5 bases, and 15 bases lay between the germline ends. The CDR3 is CASRKNFLGDTQYF. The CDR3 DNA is TGTGCCAGCAGAAAAAACTTCCTCGGAGATACGCAGTATTTT.

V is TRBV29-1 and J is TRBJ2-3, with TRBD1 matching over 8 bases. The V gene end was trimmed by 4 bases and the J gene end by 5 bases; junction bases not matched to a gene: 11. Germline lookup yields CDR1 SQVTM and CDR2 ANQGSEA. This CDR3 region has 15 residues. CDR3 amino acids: CSVGSGQGARDTQYF. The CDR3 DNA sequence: TGCAGCGTTGGATCCGGACAGGGTGCTAGAGATACGCAGTATTTT.

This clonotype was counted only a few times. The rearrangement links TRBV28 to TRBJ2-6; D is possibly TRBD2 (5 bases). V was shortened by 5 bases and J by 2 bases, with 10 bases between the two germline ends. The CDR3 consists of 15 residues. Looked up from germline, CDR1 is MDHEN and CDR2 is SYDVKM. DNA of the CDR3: TGTGCCAGCAGTATGGTCGGGGCTGGGGCCAACGTCCTGACTTTC. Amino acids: CASSMVGAGANVLTF.

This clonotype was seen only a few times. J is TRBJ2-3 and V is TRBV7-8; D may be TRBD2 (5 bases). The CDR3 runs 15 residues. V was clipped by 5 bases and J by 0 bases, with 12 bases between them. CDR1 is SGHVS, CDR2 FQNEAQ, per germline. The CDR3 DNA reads TGTGCCAGCAGCCAACTCCGGGGTAGCACAGATACGCAGTATTTT. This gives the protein CASSQLRGSTDTQYF.

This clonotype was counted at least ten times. CDR3 in DNA: TGCAGCGCTGCGGGACAGGGGCCCTACAATGAGCAGTTCTTC. Protein sequence: CSAAGQGPYNEQFF. The V and J genes are TRBV29-1 and TRBJ2-1; TRBD1 matches 10 bases. The CDR3 totals 14 residues. After removal of 7 bases from V and 2 bases from J, the junction contained 5 bases not matched to a gene. Germline V gene data show CDR1 as SQVTM and CDR2 as ANQGSEA.

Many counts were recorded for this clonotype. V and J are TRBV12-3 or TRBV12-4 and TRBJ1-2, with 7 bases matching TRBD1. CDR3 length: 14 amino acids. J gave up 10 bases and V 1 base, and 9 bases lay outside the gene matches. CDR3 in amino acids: CASSLDPQGVDYTF. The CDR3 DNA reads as TGTGCCAGCAGTTTAGATCCCCAGGGGGTTGACTACACCTTC.

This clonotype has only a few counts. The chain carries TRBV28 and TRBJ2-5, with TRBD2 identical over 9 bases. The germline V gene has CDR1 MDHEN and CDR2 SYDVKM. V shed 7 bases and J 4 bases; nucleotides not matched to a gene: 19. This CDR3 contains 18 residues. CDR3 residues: CASNLLIAGVRGGETQYF. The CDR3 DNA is TGTGCCAGCAACCTACTAATAGCGGGAGTGAGGGGAGGAGAGACCCAGTACTTC.

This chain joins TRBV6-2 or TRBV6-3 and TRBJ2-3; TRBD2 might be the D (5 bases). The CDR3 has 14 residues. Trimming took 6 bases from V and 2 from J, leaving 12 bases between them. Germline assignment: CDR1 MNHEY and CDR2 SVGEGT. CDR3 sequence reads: CASRGRLNTDTQYF. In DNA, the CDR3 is TGTGCCAGCAGAGGAAGACTAAACACAGATACGCAGTATTTT.

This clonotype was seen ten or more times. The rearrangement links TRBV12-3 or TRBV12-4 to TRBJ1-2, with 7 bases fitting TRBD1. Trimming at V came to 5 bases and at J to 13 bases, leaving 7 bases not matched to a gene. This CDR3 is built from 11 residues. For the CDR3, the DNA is TGTGCCAGCAGTGTGACAGGGTATTTCACCTTC. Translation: CASSVTGYFTF.